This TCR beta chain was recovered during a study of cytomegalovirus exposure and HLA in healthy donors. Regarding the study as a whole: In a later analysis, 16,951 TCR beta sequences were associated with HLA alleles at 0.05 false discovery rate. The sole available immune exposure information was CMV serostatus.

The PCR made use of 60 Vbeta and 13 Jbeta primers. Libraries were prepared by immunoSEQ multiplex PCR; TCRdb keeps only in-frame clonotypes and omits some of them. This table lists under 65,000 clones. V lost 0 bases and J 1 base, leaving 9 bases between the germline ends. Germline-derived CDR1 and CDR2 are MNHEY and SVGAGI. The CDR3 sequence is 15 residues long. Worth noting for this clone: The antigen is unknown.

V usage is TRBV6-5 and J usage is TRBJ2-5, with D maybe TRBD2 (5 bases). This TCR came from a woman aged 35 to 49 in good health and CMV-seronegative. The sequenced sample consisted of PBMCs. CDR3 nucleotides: TGTGCCAGCAGTTACTCCGGCGGACTCCAAGAGACCCAGTACTTC. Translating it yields CASSYSGGLQETQYF.